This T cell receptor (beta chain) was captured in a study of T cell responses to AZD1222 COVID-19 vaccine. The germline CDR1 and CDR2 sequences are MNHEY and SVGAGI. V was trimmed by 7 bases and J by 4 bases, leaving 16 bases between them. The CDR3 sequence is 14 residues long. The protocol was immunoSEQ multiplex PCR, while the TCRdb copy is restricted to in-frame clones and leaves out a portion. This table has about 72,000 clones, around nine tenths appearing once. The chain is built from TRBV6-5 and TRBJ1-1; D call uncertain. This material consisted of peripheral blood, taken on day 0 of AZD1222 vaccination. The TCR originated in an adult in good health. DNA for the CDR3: TGTGCCAGCATAGTCACTAGTGGTGGCACTGAAGCTTTCTTT. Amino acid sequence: CASIVTSGGTEAFF.